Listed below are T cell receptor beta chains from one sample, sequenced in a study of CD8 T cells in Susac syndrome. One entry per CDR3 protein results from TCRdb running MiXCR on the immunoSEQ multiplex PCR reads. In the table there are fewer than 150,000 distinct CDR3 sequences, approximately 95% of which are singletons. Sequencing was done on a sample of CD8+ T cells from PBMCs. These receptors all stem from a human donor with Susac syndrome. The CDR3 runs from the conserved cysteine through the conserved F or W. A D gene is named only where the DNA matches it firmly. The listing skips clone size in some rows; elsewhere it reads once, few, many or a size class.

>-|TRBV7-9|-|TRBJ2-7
CAEDGGLPYEQYF
TGTGCCGAAGATGGGGGCCTCCCCTACGAGCAGTACTTC
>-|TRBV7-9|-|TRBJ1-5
CASSLGGEVPQHF
TGTGCCAGCAGCTTAGGGGGCGAGGTGCCCCAGCATTTT
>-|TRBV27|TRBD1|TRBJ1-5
CASCLVGGQGYQPQHF
TGTGCCAGCTGTTTAGTTGGGGGACAGGGGTATCAGCCCCAGCATTTT
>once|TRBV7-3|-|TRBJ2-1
CASSLQRALSYNEQFF
TGTGCCAGCAGCCTCCAGCGGGCCCTCTCCTACAATGAGCAGTTCTTC
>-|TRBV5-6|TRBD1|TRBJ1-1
CASSGDRLNTEAFF
TGTGCCAGCAGCGGGGACAGACTGAACACTGAAGCTTTCTTT
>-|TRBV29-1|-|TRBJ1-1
CSVEDIRNTEAFF
TGCAGCGTTGAAGATATCAGGAACACTGAAGCTTTCTTT
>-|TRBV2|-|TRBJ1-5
CASSERQYSNQPQHF
TGTGCCAGCAGTGAACGGCAATATAGCAATCAGCCCCAGCATTTT
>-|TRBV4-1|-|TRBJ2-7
CASSQDAHEQYF
TGCGCCAGCAGCCAAGATGCTCACGAGCAGTACTTC
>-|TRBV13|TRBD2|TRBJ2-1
CASSSRTSGSQNNEQFF
TGTGCCAGCAGCTCCCGGACTAGCGGGAGCCAAAACAATGAGCAGTTCTTC
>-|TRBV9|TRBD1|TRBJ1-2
CASSEDRGANGYTF
TGTGCCAGCAGTGAAGACAGGGGTGCCAATGGCTACACCTTC
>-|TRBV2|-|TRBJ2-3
CASSLTFQGLPSTDTQYF
TGTGCCAGCAGCCTAACCTTTCAGGGGTTACCTAGCACAGATACGCAGTATTTT
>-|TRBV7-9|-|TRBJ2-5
CASNMGVMAQYF
TGTGCCAGCAATATGGGGGTTATGGCCCAGTACTTC
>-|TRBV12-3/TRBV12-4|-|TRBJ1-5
CASSRSMTSASNQPQHF
TGTGCCAGCAGCCGATCCATGACGAGTGCTAGCAATCAGCCCCAGCATTTT
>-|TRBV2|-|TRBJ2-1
CASSPTVEQFF
TGTGCCAGCAGTCCGACGGTTGAGCAGTTCTTC
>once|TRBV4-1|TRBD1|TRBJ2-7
CASSHETGGPYEQYF
TGCGCCAGCAGCCACGAGACAGGGGGACCCTACGAGCAGTACTTC
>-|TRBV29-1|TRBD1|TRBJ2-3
CSVTDRGADTQYF
TGCAGCGTTACCGACAGGGGGGCAGATACGCAGTATTTT
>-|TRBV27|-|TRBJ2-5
CASSWGWRAGETQYF
TGTGCCAGCAGCTGGGGGTGGAGAGCAGGAGAGACCCAGTACTTC
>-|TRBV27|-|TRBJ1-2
CASGAGELNGYTF
TGTGCCTCGGGGGCAGGAGAACTTAATGGCTACACCTTC
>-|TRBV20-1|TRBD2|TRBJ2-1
CSARGRGTYNEQFF
TGCAGTGCTAGAGGGCGGGGGACCTACAATGAGCAGTTCTTC
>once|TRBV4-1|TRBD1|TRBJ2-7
CASSQNVLWTGAYEQYF
TGCGCCAGCAGCCAAAACGTGCTATGGACAGGAGCCTACGAGCAGTACTTC
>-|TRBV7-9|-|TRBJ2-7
CASSSSSDPPEQYF
TGTGCCAGCAGCTCAAGCTCAGACCCGCCCGAGCAGTACTTC
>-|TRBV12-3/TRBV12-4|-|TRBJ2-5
CASGQETQYF
TGTGCCAGCGGGCAAGAGACCCAGTACTTC
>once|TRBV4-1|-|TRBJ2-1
CASSQDPVDSHNEQFF
TGCGCCAGCAGCCAAGATCCCGTTGATAGCCACAATGAGCAGTTCTTC
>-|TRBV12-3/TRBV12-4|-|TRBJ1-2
CASSLGSAASYGYTF
TGTGCCAGCAGTTTAGGGTCAGCCGCCTCCTATGGCTACACCTTC
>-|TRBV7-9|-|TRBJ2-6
CASSLAAGTSGANVLTF
TGTGCCAGCAGCTTAGCGGCCGGAACCTCTGGGGCCAACGTCCTGACTTTC
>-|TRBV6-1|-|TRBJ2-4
CASSAIPALAKNIQYF
TGTGCCAGCAGTGCCATCCCTGCACTAGCCAAAAACATTCAGTACTTC
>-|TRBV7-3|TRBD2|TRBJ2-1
CASSLRASGRSALYNEQFF
TGTGCCAGCAGCCTTAGGGCTAGCGGGAGGAGCGCCCTTTACAATGAGCAGTTCTTC
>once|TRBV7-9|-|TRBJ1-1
CASSPRGETQDTEAFF
TGTGCCAGCAGCCCCCGAGGAGAGACCCAGGACACTGAAGCTTTCTTT
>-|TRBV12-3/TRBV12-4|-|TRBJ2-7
CASSLSISGLSYEQYF
TGTGCCAGCAGTCTGTCCATAAGCGGGCTCTCCTACGAGCAGTACTTC
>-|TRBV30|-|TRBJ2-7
CAWSGDTSYEQYF
TGTGCCTGGAGTGGGGATACTTCCTACGAGCAGTACTTC
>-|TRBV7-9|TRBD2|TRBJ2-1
CASSLGLAFNEQFF
TGTGCCAGCAGCTTAGGACTAGCTTTCAATGAGCAGTTCTTC
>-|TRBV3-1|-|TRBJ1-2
CASSVIGGGAGGYTF
TGTGCCAGCAGCGTCATCGGGGGGGGCGCAGGTGGCTACACCTTC
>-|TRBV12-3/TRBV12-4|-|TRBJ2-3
CASSGTPHTDTQYF
TGTGCCAGCAGCGGGACTCCTCACACAGATACGCAGTATTTT
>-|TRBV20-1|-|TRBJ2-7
CSARVGVMDSGNIYEQYF
TGCAGTGCTAGAGTGGGCGTCATGGACAGCGGGAATATTTACGAGCAGTACTTC
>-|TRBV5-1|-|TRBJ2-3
CASSLSGPQATQYF
TGCGCCAGCAGCTTGTCAGGGCCCCAAGCTACGCAGTATTTT
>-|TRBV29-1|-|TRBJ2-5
CSVESPRNQETQYF
TGCAGCGTTGAATCCCCAAGAAACCAAGAGACCCAGTACTTC
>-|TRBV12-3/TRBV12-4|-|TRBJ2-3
CASSLAGVADTQYF
TGTGCCAGCAGTTTAGCGGGAGTGGCAGATACGCAGTATTTT
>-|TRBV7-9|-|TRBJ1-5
CASSLDAYSNQPQHF
TGTGCCAGCAGCTTAGATGCCTATAGCAATCAGCCCCAGCATTTT
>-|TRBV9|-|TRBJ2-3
CASSVVGGTTDTQYF
TGTGCCAGCAGCGTAGTGGGCGGAACCACAGATACGCAGTATTTT
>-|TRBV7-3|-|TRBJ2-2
CASSLSPNTGELFF
TGTGCCAGCAGCTTATCCCCGAACACCGGGGAGCTGTTTTTT
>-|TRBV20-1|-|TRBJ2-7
CSASGGTYEQYF
TGCAGTGCTAGTGGGGGGACCTACGAGCAGTACTTC